This T cell receptor (beta chain) was captured in a study of blood T cell repertoires in COVID-19. Study details: Acute and convalescent COVID-19 specimens originated in the United States, Italy and Spain. Nucleic acid was either cDNA or gDNA, and it came from T cells, B-cell-depleted T cells, or PBMCs.

CDR1 is LGHNA, CDR2 YNFKEQ, per germline. The CDR3 is 17 residues long. Trimming stripped 3 bases from V and 3 bases from J, with 20 bases between. Original data processing: Estimated nucleated cell counts came from reference gene primer amplification. Assay: immunoSEQ multiplex PCR; the TCRdb copy retains only in-frame clones and omits some. That table furnishes V, J and clone size, whereas the DNA furnished D and trimming. The sample has around 200,000 clones; about 86% are singletons. The chain uses TRBV4-2 and TRBJ1-1, with D possibly being TRBD1 (5 bases). This receptor was obtained from a man aged 35 to 55 with active or convalescent COVID-19. The sequenced sample was peripheral blood. In DNA form, the CDR3 reads TGTGCCAGCAGCCATGGGGCGGTTAGGGGCGCCGACACTGAAGCTTTCTTT. Its translation: CASSHGAVRGADTEAFF.